In its sample, the clone carrying this TCR beta chain was seen once. Its specificity is unknown. Germline lookup yields CDR1 MRHNA and CDR2 SNTAGT. V was trimmed by 4 bases and J by 3 bases, leaving 9 bases between them. The CDR3 is made up of 14 amino acids. Profiled with immunoSEQ multiplex PCR; TCRdb holds only in-frame clones, not every one. The profile covers 100,000 to 150,000 clones, with 90% appearing a single time and less than 9% taken by the ten largest. This entry comes from a study of T cell responses to AZD1222 COVID-19 vaccine. General study results and limits: The breadth and depth of Spike-specific TCRs increased once two AZD1222 doses had been given. White British people made up most donors, females outnumbered males, and clonal diversity was possibly underestimated. Baseline seropositivity occurred in only a handful of AZD1222 recipients.

The chain recombines TRBV6-4 with TRBJ2-2; D gene unclear. The clonotype originates from an adult in good health. Sequenced here: peripheral blood, sampled on day 0 of AZD1222 vaccination. The CDR3 region is CASSVKDHTGELFF. The CDR3, as DNA: TGTGCCAGCAGTGTCAAGGATCACACCGGGGAGCTGTTTTTT.